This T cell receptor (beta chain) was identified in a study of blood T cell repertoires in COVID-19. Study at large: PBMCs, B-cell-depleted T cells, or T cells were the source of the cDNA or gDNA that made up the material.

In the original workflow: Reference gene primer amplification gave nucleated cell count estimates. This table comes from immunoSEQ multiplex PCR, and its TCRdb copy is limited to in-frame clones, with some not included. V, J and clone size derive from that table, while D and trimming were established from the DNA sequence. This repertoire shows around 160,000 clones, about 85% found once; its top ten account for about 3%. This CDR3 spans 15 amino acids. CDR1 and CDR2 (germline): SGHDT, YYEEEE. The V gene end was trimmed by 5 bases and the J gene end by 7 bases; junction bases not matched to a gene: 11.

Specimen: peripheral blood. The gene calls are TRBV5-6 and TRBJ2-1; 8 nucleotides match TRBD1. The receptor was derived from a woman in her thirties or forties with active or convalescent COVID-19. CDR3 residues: CASSQTGGASNEQFF. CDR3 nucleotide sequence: TGTGCCAGCAGTCAAACAGGGGGAGCTTCGAATGAGCAGTTCTTC.